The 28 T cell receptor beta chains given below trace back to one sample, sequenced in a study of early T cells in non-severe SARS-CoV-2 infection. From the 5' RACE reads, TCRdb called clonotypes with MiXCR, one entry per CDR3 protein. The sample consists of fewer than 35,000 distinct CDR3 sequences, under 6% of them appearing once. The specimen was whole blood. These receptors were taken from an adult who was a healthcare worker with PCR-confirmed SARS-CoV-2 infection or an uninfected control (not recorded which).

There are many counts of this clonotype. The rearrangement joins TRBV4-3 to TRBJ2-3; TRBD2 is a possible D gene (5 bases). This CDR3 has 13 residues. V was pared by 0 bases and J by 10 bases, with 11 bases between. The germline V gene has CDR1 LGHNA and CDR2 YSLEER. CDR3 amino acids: CASSQDPEVAQYF. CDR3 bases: TGCGCCAGCAGCCAAGACCCGGAGGTTGCGCAGTATTTT.

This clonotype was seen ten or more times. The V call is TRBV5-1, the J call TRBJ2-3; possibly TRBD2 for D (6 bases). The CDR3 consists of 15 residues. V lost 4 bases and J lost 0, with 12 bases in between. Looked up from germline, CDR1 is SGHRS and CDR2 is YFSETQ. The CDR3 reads CASSDGTPSTDTQYF. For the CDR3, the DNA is TGCGCCAGCAGCGACGGGACTCCTAGCACAGATACGCAGTATTTT.

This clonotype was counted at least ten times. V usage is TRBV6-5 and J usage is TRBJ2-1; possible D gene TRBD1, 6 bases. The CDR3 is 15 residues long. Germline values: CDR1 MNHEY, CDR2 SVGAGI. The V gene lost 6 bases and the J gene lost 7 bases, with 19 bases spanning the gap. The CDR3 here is CASSYRGIRRNEQFF. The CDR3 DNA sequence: TGTGCCAGCAGCTATAGGGGGATAAGAAGGAATGAGCAGTTCTTC.

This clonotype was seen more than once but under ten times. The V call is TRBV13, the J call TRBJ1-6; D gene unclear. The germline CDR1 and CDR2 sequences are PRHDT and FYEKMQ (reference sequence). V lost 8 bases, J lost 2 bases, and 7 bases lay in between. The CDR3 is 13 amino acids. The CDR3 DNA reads TGTGCCAGCCAGACTGCCTATAATTCACCCCTCCACTTT. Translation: CASQTAYNSPLHF. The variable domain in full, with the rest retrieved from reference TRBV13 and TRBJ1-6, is AAGVIQSPRHLIKEKRETATLKCYPIPRHDTVYWYQQGPGQDPQFLISFYEKMQSDKGSIPDRFSAQQFSDYHSELNMSSLELGDSALYFCASQTAYNSPLHFGNGTRLTVT.

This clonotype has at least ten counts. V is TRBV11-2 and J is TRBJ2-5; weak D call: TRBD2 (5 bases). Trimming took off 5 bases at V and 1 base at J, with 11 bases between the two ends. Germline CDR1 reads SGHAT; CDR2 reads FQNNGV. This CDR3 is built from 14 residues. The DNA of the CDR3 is TGTGCCAGCAGCCCTCCGGGGATCCAAGAGACCCAGTACTTC. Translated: CASSPPGIQETQYF.

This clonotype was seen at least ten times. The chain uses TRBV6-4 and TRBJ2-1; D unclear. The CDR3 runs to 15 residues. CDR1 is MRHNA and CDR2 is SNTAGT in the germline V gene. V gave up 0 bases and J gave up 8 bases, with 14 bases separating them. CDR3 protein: CASSDSPDFGDEQFF. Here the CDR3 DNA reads TGTGCCAGCAGTGACTCACCCGACTTTGGGGATGAGCAGTTCTTC.

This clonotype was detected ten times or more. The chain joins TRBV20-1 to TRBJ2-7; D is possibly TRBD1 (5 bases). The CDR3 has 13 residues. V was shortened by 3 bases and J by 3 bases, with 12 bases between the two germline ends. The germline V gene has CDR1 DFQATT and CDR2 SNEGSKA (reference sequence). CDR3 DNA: TGCAGTGCTAGGGAAGGGGTCGACTACGAGCAGTACTTC. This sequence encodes CSAREGVDYEQYF.

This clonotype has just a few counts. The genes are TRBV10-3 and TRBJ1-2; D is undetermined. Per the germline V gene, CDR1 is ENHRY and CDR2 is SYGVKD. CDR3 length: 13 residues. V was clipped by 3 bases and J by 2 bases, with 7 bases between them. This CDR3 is CAISEPPNYGYTF. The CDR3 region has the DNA TGTGCCATCAGTGAACCCCCGAACTATGGCTACACCTTC.

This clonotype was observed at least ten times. Written as DNA, the CDR3 is TGCGCCAGCAGCCACGAGGACAGGGAAGCTTTCTTT. It yields the protein CASSHEDREAFF. This rearrangement joins TRBV4-1 to TRBJ1-1; 7 positions agree with TRBD1. This CDR3 region has 12 residues. Germline assignment: CDR1 MGHRA and CDR2 YSYEKL. V lost 3 bases to trimming and J lost 8 bases; unmatched junction nucleotides: 3.

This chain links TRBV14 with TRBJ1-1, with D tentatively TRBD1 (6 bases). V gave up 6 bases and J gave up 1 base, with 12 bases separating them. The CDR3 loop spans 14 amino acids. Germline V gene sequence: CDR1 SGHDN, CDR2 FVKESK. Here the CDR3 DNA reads TGTGCCAGCAGAATCCTCAGGGGGAACACTGAAGCTTTCTTT. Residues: CASRILRGNTEAFF.

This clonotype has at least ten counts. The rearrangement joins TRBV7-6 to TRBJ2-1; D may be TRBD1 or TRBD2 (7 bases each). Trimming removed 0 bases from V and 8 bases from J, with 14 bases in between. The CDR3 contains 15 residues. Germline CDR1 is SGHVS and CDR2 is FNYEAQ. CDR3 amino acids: CASSLASGGGHEQFF. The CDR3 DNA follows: TGTGCCAGCAGCTTAGCGTCAGGGGGGGGACATGAGCAGTTCTTC.

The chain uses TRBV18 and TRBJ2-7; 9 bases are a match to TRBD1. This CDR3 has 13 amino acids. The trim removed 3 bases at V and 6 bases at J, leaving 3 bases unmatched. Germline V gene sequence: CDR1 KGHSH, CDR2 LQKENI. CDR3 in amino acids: CASSPDRGSEQYF. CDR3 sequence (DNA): TGTGCCAGCTCACCGGACAGGGGAAGCGAGCAGTACTTC.

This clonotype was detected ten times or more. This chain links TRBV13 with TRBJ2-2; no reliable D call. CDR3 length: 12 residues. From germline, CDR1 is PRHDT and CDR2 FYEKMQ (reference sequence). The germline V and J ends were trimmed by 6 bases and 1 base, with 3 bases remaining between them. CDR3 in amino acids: CASRWNTGELFF. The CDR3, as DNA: TGTGCCAGCAGATGGAACACCGGGGAGCTGTTTTTT. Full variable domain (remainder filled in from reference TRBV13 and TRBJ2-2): AAGVIQSPRHLIKEKRETATLKCYPIPRHDTVYWYQQGPGQDPQFLISFYEKMQSDKGSIPDRFSAQQFSDYHSELNMSSLELGDSALYFCASRWNTGELFFGEGSRLTVL.

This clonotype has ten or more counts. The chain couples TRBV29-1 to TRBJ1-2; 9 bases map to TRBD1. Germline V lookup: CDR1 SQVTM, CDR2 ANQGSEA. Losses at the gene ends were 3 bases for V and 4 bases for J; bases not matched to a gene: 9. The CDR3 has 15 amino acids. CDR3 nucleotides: TGCAGCGTTGAGTCTGTCGGACAGGGGTTCTATGGCTACACCTTC. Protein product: CSVESVGQGFYGYTF.

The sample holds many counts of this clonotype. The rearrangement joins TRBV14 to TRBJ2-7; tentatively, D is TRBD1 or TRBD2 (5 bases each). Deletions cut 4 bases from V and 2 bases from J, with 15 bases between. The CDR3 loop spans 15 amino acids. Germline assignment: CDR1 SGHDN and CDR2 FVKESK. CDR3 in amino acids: CASSPPGTVPYEQYF. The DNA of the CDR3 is TGTGCCAGCAGCCCTCCTGGGACGGTGCCCTACGAGCAGTACTTC. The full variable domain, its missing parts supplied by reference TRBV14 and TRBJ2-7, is EAGVTQFPSHSVIEKGQTVTLRCDPISGHDNLYWYRRVMGKEIKFLLHFVKESKQDESGMPNNRFLAERTGGTYSTLKVQPAELEDSGVYFCASSPPGTVPYEQYFGPGTRLTVT.

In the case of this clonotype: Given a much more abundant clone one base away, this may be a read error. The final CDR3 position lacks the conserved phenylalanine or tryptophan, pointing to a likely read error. CDR3 nucleotide sequence: TGTGCCAGCAGCTCCAGACAGTTCAATGAGCAGTTCTCC. Translated, it gives CASSSRQFNEQFS. The V and J genes are TRBV7-2 and TRBJ2-1; tentatively, D is TRBD1 (5 bases). The V gene lost 4 bases and the J gene lost 6 bases, with 10 bases spanning the gap. The CDR3 is made up of 13 amino acids. Germline V CDR1 and CDR2: SGHTA, FQGNSA.

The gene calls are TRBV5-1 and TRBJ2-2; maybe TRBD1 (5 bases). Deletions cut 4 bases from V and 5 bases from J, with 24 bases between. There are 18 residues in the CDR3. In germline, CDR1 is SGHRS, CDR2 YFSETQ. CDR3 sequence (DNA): TGCGCCAGCAGCCGGATATCAACCAGGGTCCTTCGGACCGGGGAGCTGTTTTTT. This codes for CASSRISTRVLRTGELFF. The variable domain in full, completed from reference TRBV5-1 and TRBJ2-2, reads KAGVTQTPRYLIKTRGQQVTLSCSPISGHRSVSWYQQTPGQGLQFLFEYFSETQRNKGNFPGRFSGRQFSNSRSEMNVSTLELGDSALYLCASSRISTRVLRTGELFFGEGSRLTVL.

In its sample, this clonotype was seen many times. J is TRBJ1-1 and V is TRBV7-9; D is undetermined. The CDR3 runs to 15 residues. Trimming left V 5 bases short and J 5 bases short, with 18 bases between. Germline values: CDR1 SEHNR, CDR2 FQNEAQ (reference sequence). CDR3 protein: CASSPQTGVGTEAFF. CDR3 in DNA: TGTGCCAGCAGCCCACAAACCGGTGTAGGAACTGAAGCTTTCTTT.

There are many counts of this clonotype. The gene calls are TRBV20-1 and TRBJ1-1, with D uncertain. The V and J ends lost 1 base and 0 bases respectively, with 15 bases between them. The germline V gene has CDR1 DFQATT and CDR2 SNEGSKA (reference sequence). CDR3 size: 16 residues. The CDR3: CSARVGGRNMNTEAFF. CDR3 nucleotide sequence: TGCAGTGCTAGAGTGGGAGGACGGAACATGAACACTGAAGCTTTCTTT.

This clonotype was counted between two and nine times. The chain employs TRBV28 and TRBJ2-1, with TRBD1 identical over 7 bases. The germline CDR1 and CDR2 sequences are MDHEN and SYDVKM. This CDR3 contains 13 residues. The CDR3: CVVRDSRTYEQFF. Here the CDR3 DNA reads TGTGTCGTCCGGGACAGCCGTACCTATGAGCAGTTCTTC.

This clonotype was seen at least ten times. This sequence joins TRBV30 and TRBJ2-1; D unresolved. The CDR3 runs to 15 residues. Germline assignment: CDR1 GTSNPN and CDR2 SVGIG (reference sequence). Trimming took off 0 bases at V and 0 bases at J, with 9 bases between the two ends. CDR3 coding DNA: TGTGCCTGGAGTGTAAAGACGGTCTCCTACAATGAGCAGTTCTTC. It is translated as CAWSVKTVSYNEQFF. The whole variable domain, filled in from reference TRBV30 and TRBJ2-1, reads SQTIHQWPATLVQPVGSPLSLECTVEGTSNPNLYWYRQAAGRGLQLLFYSVGIGQISSEVPQNLSASRPQDRQFILSSKKLLLSDSGFYLCAWSVKTVSYNEQFFGPGTRLTVL.

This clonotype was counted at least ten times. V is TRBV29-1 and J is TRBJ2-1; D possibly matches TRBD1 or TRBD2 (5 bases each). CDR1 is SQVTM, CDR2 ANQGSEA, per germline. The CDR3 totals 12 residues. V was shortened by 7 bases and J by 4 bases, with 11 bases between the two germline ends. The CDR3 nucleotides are TGCAGCGCCACGTGGGGGTACAATGAGCAGTTCTTC. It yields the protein CSATWGYNEQFF.

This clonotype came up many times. In DNA form, the CDR3 reads TGTGCCAGCAGTTACTCGAACCAGTCTTATCAGCCCCAGCATTTT. Its protein is CASSYSNQSYQPQHF. This chain joins TRBV6-2 or TRBV6-3 and TRBJ1-5; no definite D call. CDR1 and CDR2 from the germline V gene are MNHEY and SVGEGT. This CDR3 spans 15 amino acids. The V gene lost 0 bases and the J gene lost 5 bases, with 11 bases spanning the gap.

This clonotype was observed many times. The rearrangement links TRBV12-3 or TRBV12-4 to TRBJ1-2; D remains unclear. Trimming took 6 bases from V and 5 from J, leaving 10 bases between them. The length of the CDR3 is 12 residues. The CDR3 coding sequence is TGTGCCAGCAGCAGGCTCGTATATGGCTACACCTTC. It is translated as CASSRLVYGYTF.

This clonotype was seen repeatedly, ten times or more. CDR3 bases: TGTGCCAGCAGCAAATCCCTGGCCAGGCCCCCCTACGAGCAGTACTTC. Encoded protein: CASSKSLARPPYEQYF. This rearrangement joins TRBV21-1 to TRBJ2-7; TRBD1 is the table's D call and was not checked against the DNA. TRBV21-1 corresponds to a pseudogene. This CDR3 has 16 residues.

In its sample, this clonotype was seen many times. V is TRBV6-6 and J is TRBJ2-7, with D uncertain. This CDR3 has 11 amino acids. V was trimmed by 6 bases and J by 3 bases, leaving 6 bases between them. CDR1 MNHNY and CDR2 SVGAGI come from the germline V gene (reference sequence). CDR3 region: CASSVHYEQYF. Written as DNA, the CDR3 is TGTGCCAGCAGCGTCCACTACGAGCAGTACTTC.

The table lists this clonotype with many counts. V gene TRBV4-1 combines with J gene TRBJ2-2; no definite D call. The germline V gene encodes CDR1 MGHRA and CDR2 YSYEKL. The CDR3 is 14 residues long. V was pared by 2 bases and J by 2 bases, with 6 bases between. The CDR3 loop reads CASSQTVNTGELFF. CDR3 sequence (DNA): TGCGCCAGCAGCCAAACGGTTAACACCGGGGAGCTGTTTTTT.

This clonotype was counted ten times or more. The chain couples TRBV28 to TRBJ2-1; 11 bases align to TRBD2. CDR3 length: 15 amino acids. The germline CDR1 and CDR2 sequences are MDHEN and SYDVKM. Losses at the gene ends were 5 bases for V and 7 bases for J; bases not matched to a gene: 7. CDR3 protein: CASSRSGGAGNEQFF. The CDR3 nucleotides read TGTGCCAGCAGTCGTAGCGGGGGGGCCGGGAATGAGCAGTTCTTC. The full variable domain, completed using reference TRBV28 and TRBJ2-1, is DVKVTQSSRYLVKRTGEKVFLECVQDMDHENMFWYRQDPGLGLRLIYFSYDVKMKEKGDIPEGYSVSREKKERFSLILESASTNQTSMYLCASSRSGGAGNEQFFGPGTRLTVL.